Listed below are T cell receptor beta chains from one sample, sequenced in a study of blood T cells in healthy people across ages. TCRdb redid the calling of the 5' RACE reads with MiXCR, one entry per CDR3 protein. Here the sample spans roughly 1,500,000 distinct CDR3 sequences, about 40% being singletons. Sequencing was carried out using blood. The receptors originated from a woman in her late teens or twenties in good health. CDR3s include the opening cysteine and the closing phenylalanine or tryptophan. The D gene is left open where the match is weak. Clone size, where shown, is once, few, many, or a class for clones that have expanded.

NA	NA	TRBV12-3/TRBV12-4	TRBJ2-1	TGTGCCAGCACGCGCCGGGGCAGGGTAGGGGATGAGCAGTTCTTC	CASTRRGRVGDEQFF
TRBD1	NA	TRBV7-8	TRBJ1-5	TGTGCCAGCAGCCGATGGGACAGGACGATTCCGAATCAGCCCCAGCATTTT	CASSRWDRTIPNQPQHF
TRBD1	NA	TRBV20-1	TRBJ1-5	TGCAGTGCTAGAGATATACAGGGGGCGAACAATCAGCCCCAGCATTTT	CSARDIQGANNQPQHF
NA	NA	TRBV7-8	TRBJ1-2	TGTGCCAGCAGCTTAGGATCGACAAGCTCCGATGGCTACACCTTC	CASSLGSTSSDGYTF
TRBD2	few	TRBV28	TRBJ2-3	TGTGCCAGCAGTTTCGGACGGGAGGGCTTTGATACGCAGTATTTT	CASSFGREGFDTQYF
TRBD1	few	TRBV2	TRBJ2-7	TGTGCCAGCAGTGGGAGACAGGGGGGACTCTACGAGCAGTACTTC	CASSGRQGGLYEQYF
TRBD2	NA	TRBV7-9	TRBJ2-1	TGTGCCAGCAGCCCAGGACTAGCGGGAGCCCCCTACAATGAGCAGTTCTTC	CASSPGLAGAPYNEQFF
NA	few	TRBV25-1	TRBJ2-3	TGTGCCAGCCGAGCGGACCTCACAGATACGCAGTATTTT	CASRADLTDTQYF
NA	few	TRBV4-1	TRBJ2-5	TGCGCCAGCAGCCAAGATAGGGGCGGTTACCAAGAGACCCAGTACTTC	CASSQDRGGYQETQYF
NA	few	TRBV20-1	TRBJ2-1	TGCAGTGCTAGGGGGGACGGATCCTTCTACAATGAGCAGTTCTTC	CSARGDGSFYNEQFF
NA	NA	TRBV4-1	TRBJ1-5	TGCGCCAGCAGCCAAGATCCCGCAGCTTTTAGCAATCAGCCCCAGCATTTT	CASSQDPAAFSNQPQHF
NA	NA	TRBV5-1	TRBJ1-2	TGCGCCAGCAGCCCGGACGGACCCTATGGCTACACCTTC	CASSPDGPYGYTF
NA	many	TRBV6-1	TRBJ2-7	TGTGCCAGCAGGCCCGGATTCTCCTACGAGCAGTACTTC	CASRPGFSYEQYF
TRBD1	NA	TRBV9	TRBJ1-6	TGTGCCAGCGACGACAGGGGTAATTCACCCCTCCACTTT	CASDDRGNSPLHF
NA	few	TRBV12-3/TRBV12-4	TRBJ1-1	TGTGCCAGCAGTTTGCCCGGGGATTACCCCCATGAAGCTTTCTTT	CASSLPGDYPHEAFF
NA	NA	TRBV28	TRBJ2-5	TGTGCCAGCAGTTTAACCTTCAGCTCAAAACAAGAGACCCAGTACTTC	CASSLTFSSKQETQYF
NA	NA	TRBV7-9	TRBJ1-2	TGTGCCAGCAGCCCGGACCTTCTCTGGGGAGATGGCTACACCTTC	CASSPDLLWGDGYTF
NA	few	TRBV6-1	TRBJ1-2	TGTGCCAGCAGTCCAGTAGTCTCCAACTATGGCTACACCTTC	CASSPVVSNYGYTF
NA	NA	TRBV5-6	TRBJ1-5	TGTGCCAGCAGCTTCGGAGCCATATGGGGCAATCAGCCCCAGCATTTT	CASSFGAIWGNQPQHF
NA	NA	TRBV7-9	TRBJ2-7	TGTGCCAGCAGCTTACCTGGGGGCCGCTACGAGCAGTACTTC	CASSLPGGRYEQYF
NA	NA	TRBV6-1	TRBJ1-1	TGTGCCAGCAGTGATAGAACTCTGGCCATGAACACTGAAGCTTTCTTT	CASSDRTLAMNTEAFF
NA	NA	TRBV4-1	TRBJ2-3	TGCGCCAGCAGCCAAGCCGACCTTAGGGGTACAGATACGCAGTATTTT	CASSQADLRGTDTQYF
NA	few	TRBV7-2	TRBJ2-1	TGTGCCAGCAGCTCGCCTCGGGACACCTACAATGAGCAGTTCTTC	CASSSPRDTYNEQFF
NA	NA	TRBV20-1	TRBJ2-2	TGCAGTGCGCATACAGAGACGAACACCGGGGAGCTGTTTTTT	CSAHTETNTGELFF
NA	few	TRBV7-2	TRBJ2-7	TGTGCCAGCAGCTTACTCGGGACCCGGGAGCAGTACTTC	CASSLLGTREQYF
TRBD2	NA	TRBV28	TRBJ2-7	TGTGCCAGCAGGTCTAGGGCTAGCGGGGCCCTCTCCTACGAGCAGTACTTC	CASRSRASGALSYEQYF
NA	many	TRBV4-1	TRBJ2-7	TGCGCCAGCAGCCAAGATGCAGGGAACTACGAGCAGTACTTC	CASSQDAGNYEQYF
TRBD2	NA	TRBV2	TRBJ2-1	TGTGCCAGACGGACTAGCGGGAGCTTTGAGCAGTTCTTC	CARRTSGSFEQFF
TRBD1	NA	TRBV20-1	TRBJ1-6	TGCAGTGCTAGAACAGGGGTTGGGCCCTATAATTCACCCCTCCACTTT	CSARTGVGPYNSPLHF
TRBD1	NA	TRBV6-1	TRBJ2-5	TGTGCCAGCAGTGAACAGACAGGGGCGAGTGCCCAGTACTTC	CASSEQTGASAQYF
NA	NA	TRBV19	TRBJ1-2	TGTGCCGGGAGCACCCAGGGGAACTATGGCTACACCTTC	CAGSTQGNYGYTF
NA	many	TRBV6-1	TRBJ2-7	TGTGCCAGTGGCGCCAGGAGGTACGAGCAGTACTTC	CASGARRYEQYF
NA	few	TRBV3-1	TRBJ1-2	TGTGCCAGCAGCCACTCCGGGACCGCCTATGGCTACACCTTC	CASSHSGTAYGYTF
TRBD1	few	TRBV27	TRBJ2-1	TGTGCCAGCAGTCACCTCCGAGGACAGGGGGCGCAAGAGCAGTTCTTC	CASSHLRGQGAQEQFF
TRBD2	NA	TRBV29-1	TRBJ2-5	TGCAGCGTTGAGGGGGGCGGGAGGGCCCTCACCTCCTACAATGAGCAGTACTTC	CSVEGGGRALTSYNEQYF
NA	few	TRBV4-2	TRBJ2-1	TGTGCCAGCAGCCTTCCGGCTCACAATGAGCAGTTCTTC	CASSLPAHNEQFF
TRBD1	NA	TRBV11-2	TRBJ2-1	TGTGCCAGCAGCCAGGACAGGGCCGGGAATTATGAGCAGTTCTTC	CASSQDRAGNYEQFF
TRBD1	NA	TRBV6-4	TRBJ2-1	TGTGCCAGCAGTCAACACGGACAGGGCGGCTACAATGAGCAGTTCTTC	CASSQHGQGGYNEQFF
NA	few	TRBV27	TRBJ2-7	TGTGCCAGCACTAATCGGCCCGCTAACGAGCAGTACTTC	CASTNRPANEQYF
NA	NA	TRBV4-1	TRBJ1-1	TGCGCCAGCAGCCAATGGGACGGTGGCAACACTGAAGCTTTCTTT	CASSQWDGGNTEAFF
NA	NA	TRBV7-2	TRBJ2-2	TGTGCCAGCAGCGTAAATATGGGGAAGCTGTTTTTT	CASSVNMGKLFF